This entry lists 31 T cell receptor beta chains sequenced from one sample in a study of neurological immune-mediated disorders. In TCRdb, the 5' RACE reads were re-called with MiXCR into one record per CDR3 protein. There are 45,000 to 65,000 distinct CDR3 sequences in the sample; roughly 4.4% occur only once, and approximately 2.9% lies in the top ten. Sequenced input: PBMCs. The source of these receptors is a man aged 45 to 65 with multiple sclerosis.

This clonotype has a count of ten or more. The chain couples TRBV28 to TRBJ2-5; D is unclear. The V and J ends lost 1 base and 3 bases respectively, with 12 bases between them. Germline CDR1 and CDR2: MDHEN and SYDVKM. The CDR3 is made up of 15 amino acids. The CDR3 reads CASSLSATLEETQYF. CDR3 nucleotide sequence: TGTGCCAGCAGTTTATCAGCCACTCTGGAAGAGACCCAGTACTTC.

This clonotype was recorded many times. The chain carries TRBV5-6 and TRBJ2-1; 7 bases are a match to TRBD2. Germline V CDR1 and CDR2: SGHDT, YYEEEE. This CDR3 region has 18 residues. The V segment lost 1 base and the J segment 3 bases; nucleotides outside the gene matches: 13. In DNA form, the CDR3 reads TGTGCCAGCAGCTTGCCTGGTGGGGGGGGAGGGATCTACAATGAGCAGTTCTTC. Translation gives CASSLPGGGGGIYNEQFF.

This clonotype was detected ten times or more. The chain is built from TRBV6-5 and TRBJ2-2; TRBD2 is a possible D gene (7 bases). There are 15 residues in the CDR3. The ends were cut back, 1 base at V and 7 bases at J, with 13 bases in the middle. CDR1 and CDR2 from the germline V gene are MNHEY and SVGAGI. CDR3 DNA sequence: TGTGCCAGCAGTTACTATCGGGGGGCGAGCGGGGAGCTGTTTTTT. Its translation is CASSYYRGASGELFF.

This clonotype was seen repeatedly, ten times or more. CDR3 residues: CAINVGTQQFF. Here the CDR3 DNA reads TGTGCCATCAATGTTGGGACACAGCAGTTCTTC. The chain links TRBV10-3 to TRBJ2-1, with D perhaps matching TRBD1 (6 bases). CDR3 length: 11 residues. The germline V gene has CDR1 ENHRY and CDR2 SYGVKD. V lost 7 bases, J lost 11 bases, and 12 bases lay in between.

About this clonotype itself: A much more abundant neighbour one base away suggests this may be a read error. The chain uses TRBV4-1 and TRBJ2-1; D gene ambiguous. Between the trimmed V and J ends, which lost 4 bases and 4 bases, there was a span of 11 bases. The germline CDR1 and CDR2 sequences are MGHRA and YSYEKL. This CDR3 is 14 amino acids long. CDR3 region: CASSLQGKYNEQFF. The DNA for the CDR3 is TGCGCCAGCAGCCTCCAAGGGAAGTACAATGAGCAGTTCTTC.

Of note for this clonotype: A much larger clone lies one base from this, so it may be a read error. The chain employs TRBV5-1 and TRBJ1-6, with D uncertain. The CDR3 consists of 13 residues. Germline V gives CDR1 SGHRS, CDR2 YFSETQ. The DNA for the CDR3 is TGCGCCAGCAGCTTGGTACAGATGTCACCCCTCAACTTT. Its translation is CASSLVQMSPLNF.

This clonotype showed up many times. V usage is TRBV5-1 and J usage is TRBJ2-1; 8 nucleotides match TRBD2. The CDR3 covers 16 residues. Losses at the gene ends were 0 bases for V and 7 bases for J; bases not matched to a gene: 9. Germline values: CDR1 SGHRS, CDR2 YFSETQ. The CDR3: CASSLASSGPSNEQFF. CDR3 DNA sequence: TGCGCCAGCAGCTTGGCGTCTAGCGGGCCTTCAAATGAGCAGTTCTTC.

This clonotype was detected a few times. This may be a read error: a much more frequent sequence differs by one nucleotide. The chain uses TRBV4-1 and TRBJ2-3; 11 bases line up with TRBD2. With 0 bases clipped from V and 2 bases from J, the junction kept 7 bases outside the gene matches. The length of the CDR3 is 18 residues. Germline V CDR1 and CDR2: MGHRA, YSYEKL. CDR3 residues: CASSQDQGLAEPTDTQYF. CDR3 DNA: TGCGCCAGCAGCCAAGACCAGGGACTAGCGGAACCCACAGATACGCAGTATTTT.

This clonotype was counted many times. This rearrangement joins TRBV5-6 to TRBJ1-2; the D is unclear. CDR1 and CDR2 from the germline V gene are SGHDT and YYEEEE. V was pared by 0 bases and J by 5 bases, with 11 bases between. The CDR3 has 14 amino acids. This CDR3 is CASSLVYAGYGYTF. DNA for the CDR3: TGTGCCAGCAGCTTGGTTTATGCGGGGTATGGCTACACCTTC. Combining the CDR3 with reference TRBV5-6 and TRBJ1-2 gives the whole variable domain DAGVTQSPTHLIKTRGQQVTLRCSPKSGHDTVSWYQQALGQGPQFIFQYYEEEERQRGNFPDRFSGHQFPNYSSELNVNALLLGDSALYLCASSLVYAGYGYTFGSGTRLTVV.

There are many counts of this clonotype. This sequence joins TRBV7-8 and TRBJ2-3; TRBD2 aligns across 11 bases. This CDR3 region has 15 residues. V lost 5 bases and J lost 6; bases outside the gene matches: 7. Germline assignment: CDR1 SGHVS and CDR2 FQNEAQ. The CDR3 DNA reads TGTGCCAGCAGCCTGGGACTAGCGGTGCAGGATACGCAGTATTTT. Translating gives CASSLGLAVQDTQYF.

This clonotype has ten or more counts. The chain has TRBV7-9 and TRBJ2-5; 10 bases agree with TRBD2. The ends lost 5 bases at V and 3 bases at J; junction bases unmatched: 9. The germline gives CDR1 SEHNR, CDR2 FQNEAQ (reference sequence). The CDR3 consists of 16 residues. The CDR3 DNA reads as TGTGCCAGCAGCACGAGGAGGGGGACTAGCGAAGAGACCCAGTACTTC. Protein sequence: CASSTRRGTSEETQYF.

For this clonotype: A much larger clone sits a single nucleotide away, making a read error possible. J is TRBJ2-1 and V is TRBV28; 9 bases are shared with TRBD1. Per germline, CDR1 MDHEN and CDR2 SYDVKM. This CDR3 has 16 residues. The CDR3 DNA sequence: TGTACCAGCAGTCTACCGGGACAGGGAAAGGCGAATGAGCAGTTCTTC. Protein: CTSSLPGQGKANEQFF.

This clonotype showed up many times. The genes are TRBV20-1 and TRBJ1-1; possibly TRBD1 for D (5 bases). Germline CDR1 DFQATT, CDR2 SNEGSKA (reference sequence). Between the trimmed V and J ends, which lost 3 bases and 6 bases, there was a span of 17 bases. This CDR3 is built from 14 residues. The CDR3 DNA is TGCAGTGCTAGTTATCAGGGAAGAACGGCTGAAGCTTTCTTT. It translates to CSASYQGRTAEAFF.

Ten or more counts support this clonotype. The V call is TRBV20-1, the J call TRBJ1-6; 8 positions agree with TRBD1. Germline-derived CDR1 and CDR2 are DFQATT and SNEGSKA (reference sequence). V trimming: 6 bases; J trimming: 10 bases; junction bases outside the gene matches: 8. The CDR3 extends over 13 amino acids. The CDR3 bases are TGCAGTGCAGCACTCGACAGGGGATCACCCCTCCACTTT. It specifies CSAALDRGSPLHF.

This clonotype was counted at least ten times. This rearrangement joins TRBV7-2 to TRBJ1-1; TRBD1 might be the D (6 bases). In germline, CDR1 is SGHTA, CDR2 FQGNSA. The CDR3 is 14 amino acids. V gave up 3 bases and J gave up 10 bases, with 18 bases separating them. In nucleotides, the CDR3 is TGTGCCAGCAGCTTCTCACAGGGTATGGAGGGAGCTTTCTTT. Translation gives CASSFSQGMEGAFF.

On this clonotype itself: This could be a read error, since a much larger clone is one nucleotide away. The conserved final phenylalanine or tryptophan is absent from the CDR3, which likely points to a read error. This chain uses TRBV7-2 with TRBJ1-2; D is perhaps TRBD1 (6 bases). Germline CDR1 and CDR2: SGHTA and FQGNSA. This CDR3 spans 15 amino acids. Trimming stripped 2 bases from V and 8 bases from J, with 18 bases between. Here the CDR3 reads CASSLFTLAGEGYTC. The CDR3 DNA sequence: TGTGCCAGCAGCTTATTTACGTTGGCAGGGGAAGGCTACACCTGC.

This clonotype was seen repeatedly, ten times or more. V is TRBV27 and J is TRBJ1-1; 9 nucleotides agree with TRBD1. V gave up 4 bases and J gave up 5 bases; unmatched junction bases: 8. In germline, CDR1 is MNHEY, CDR2 SMNVEV (reference sequence). The CDR3 sequence is 15 residues long. The CDR3 bases are TGTGCCAGCAGTTCAGGACAGGGGAGTTTGACTGAAGCTTTCTTT. Residues: CASSSGQGSLTEAFF.

In its sample, this clonotype was seen many times. The chain couples TRBV5-1 to TRBJ2-4, with D possibly matching TRBD2 (5 bases). The CDR3 consists of 16 residues. The germline CDR1 and CDR2 sequences are SGHRS and YFSETQ. Trimming pared 5 bases from V and 0 bases from J, leaving 15 bases between. The CDR3 is CASREAAGKAKNIQYF. CDR3 in DNA: TGCGCCAGCAGGGAGGCGGCGGGCAAAGCCAAAAACATTCAGTACTTC. Filled out from reference TRBV5-1 and TRBJ2-4, the complete variable domain reads KAGVTQTPRYLIKTRGQQVTLSCSPISGHRSVSWYQQTPGQGLQFLFEYFSETQRNKGNFPGRFSGRQFSNSRSEMNVSTLELGDSALYLCASREAAGKAKNIQYFGAGTRLSVL.

Many counts were recorded for this clonotype. This chain uses TRBV9 with TRBJ1-6; D is perhaps TRBD1 (5 bases). The V end lost 3 bases, the J end lost 10 bases, and 17 bases lay between the germline ends. The germline gives CDR1 SGDLS, CDR2 YYNGEE. There are 15 residues in the CDR3. CDR3 DNA sequence: TGTGCCAGCAGCGCCGCGGGACCCGGCGCCTCACCCCTCCACTTT. This encodes CASSAAGPGASPLHF. Full variable domain (remainder filled in from reference TRBV9 and TRBJ1-6): DSGVTQTPKHLITATGQRVTLRCSPRSGDLSVYWYQQSLDQGLQFLIQYYNGEERAKGNILERFSAQQFPDLHSELNLSSLELGDSALYFCASSAAGPGASPLHFGNGTRLTVT.

This clonotype was counted many times. The chain uses TRBV6-6 and TRBJ2-7, with D possibly matching TRBD1 (5 bases). Germline values: CDR1 MNHNY, CDR2 SVGAGI (reference sequence). The V gene lost 10 bases and the J gene lost 3 bases, with 13 bases spanning the gap. The CDR3 sequence is 12 residues long. The CDR3 region is CATVDQGYEQYF. DNA for the CDR3: TGTGCCACCGTCGACCAGGGCTACGAGCAGTACTTC.

This clonotype has ten or more counts. The chain combines TRBV5-1 with TRBJ1-2, with a weak D call TRBD1 (6 bases). Looked up from germline, CDR1 is SGHRS and CDR2 is YFSETQ. This CDR3 is 16 amino acids long. The V and J ends lost 4 bases and 8 bases respectively, with 24 bases between them. The CDR3 loop reads CASSPGQSLWTNGYTF. The CDR3 region has the DNA TGCGCCAGCAGCCCTGGACAGTCCCTCTGGACTAACGGCTACACCTTC.

This clonotype was seen ten or more times. The junction differs from germline at one of its ends, possibly a read error. The chain recombines TRBV7-6 with TRBJ1-5, with D unresolved. Germline CDR1 is SGHVS and CDR2 is FNYEAQ. The CDR3 is made up of 14 amino acids. CDR3 sequence reads: CASSLSGSNQPQNF. For the CDR3, the DNA is TGTGCCAGCAGCCTGAGTGGGAGCAATCAGCCCCAGAATTTT.

This clonotype was seen repeatedly, ten times or more. The chain employs TRBV3-1 and TRBJ2-2, with TRBD1 matching over 7 bases. The trim removed 6 bases at V and 4 bases at J, leaving 5 bases unmatched. The CDR3 is made up of 14 amino acids. The germline CDR1 and CDR2 sequences are LGHDT and YNNKEL (reference sequence). The CDR3 protein is CASRTTGTTGELFF. The CDR3 DNA is TGTGCCAGCAGGACGACAGGGACCACCGGGGAGCTGTTTTTT.

The sample holds many counts of this clonotype. The CDR3 sequence is CAISIDRWNTGELFF. The DNA for the CDR3 is TGTGCCATCAGCATCGACAGATGGAACACCGGGGAGCTGTTTTTT. The V gene is TRBV10-3, the J gene TRBJ2-2; TRBD1 might be the D (5 bases). CDR1 and CDR2 (germline): ENHRY, SYGVKD. The CDR3 extends over 15 amino acids. Trimming shortened V by 6 bases and J by 1 base, and 12 bases separated the two germline ends.

This clonotype showed up just a few times. The gene calls are TRBV20-1 and TRBJ2-7; D call uncertain. V was clipped by 3 bases and J by 2 bases, with 5 bases between them. The CDR3 consists of 11 residues. Germline V gene data show CDR1 as DFQATT and CDR2 as SNEGSKA (reference sequence). CDR3 amino acids: CSASPTYEQYF. The CDR3 DNA follows: TGCAGTGCTAGCCCTACCTACGAGCAGTACTTC.

The CDR3 is CASSLEGAHEQYF. As DNA, the CDR3 is TGTGCCAGCAGCTTGGAGGGGGCCCACGAGCAGTACTTC. The chain couples TRBV7-9 to TRBJ2-7, with D maybe TRBD1 (7 bases). This CDR3 is built from 13 residues. Trimming took 3 bases from V and 5 from J, leaving 11 bases between them. Per germline, CDR1 SEHNR and CDR2 FQNEAQ (reference sequence).

In its sample, this clonotype was seen a few times. The rearrangement uses TRBV20-1 and TRBJ2-7; 8 positions agree with TRBD2. The CDR3 covers 12 residues. Germline CDR1 DFQATT, CDR2 SNEGSKA (reference sequence). Trimming cost V 5 bases and J 7 bases; bases outside gene matches: 7. The CDR3 spells CSAGRTSHEQYF. CDR3 bases: TGCAGTGCTGGCCGGACTAGCCATGAGCAGTACTTC.

Worth noting for this clonotype: At one boundary the junction diverges from the germline segment, which might be a read error. The J gene is TRBJ1-5, the V gene TRBV28; D is undetermined. Germline CDR1 MDHEN, CDR2 SYDVKM. CDR3 length: 15 amino acids. CDR3 residues: CASNKRALGNQPQNF. The DNA for the CDR3 is TGTGCCAGCAATAAACGGGCCTTGGGGAATCAGCCCCAGAATTTT.

At least ten counts were recorded for this clonotype. This chain links TRBV5-1 with TRBJ1-5, with a weak D call TRBD1 (6 bases). Trimming removed 4 bases from V and 7 bases from J, with 15 bases in between. The CDR3 is 14 residues long. From germline, CDR1 is SGHRS and CDR2 YFSETQ. In DNA form, the CDR3 reads TGCGCCAGCAGCCCTCAGGGGTTGGGGCAGCCCCAGCATTTT. Translating it yields CASSPQGLGQPQHF.

In this sample, this clonotype turned up many times. The chain carries TRBV20-1 and TRBJ2-1; 9 positions match TRBD1. V shed 6 bases and J 3 bases; nucleotides not matched to a gene: 9. The CDR3 has 15 residues. Germline CDR1 and CDR2: DFQATT and SNEGSKA (reference sequence). CDR3 protein: CSATRGQGSYNEQFF. In DNA form, the CDR3 reads TGCAGTGCCACAAGGGGACAGGGAAGCTACAATGAGCAGTTCTTC.

The CDR3 DNA sequence: TGTGCCAGCAGTTTTAGGGTTTACTCCTACGAGCAGTACTTC. It specifies CASSFRVYSYEQYF. This chain uses TRBV28 with TRBJ2-7; D is uncertain. CDR3 size: 14 residues. V lost 3 bases and J 0 bases, leaving 9 bases between the germline ends. The germline gives CDR1 MDHEN, CDR2 SYDVKM.